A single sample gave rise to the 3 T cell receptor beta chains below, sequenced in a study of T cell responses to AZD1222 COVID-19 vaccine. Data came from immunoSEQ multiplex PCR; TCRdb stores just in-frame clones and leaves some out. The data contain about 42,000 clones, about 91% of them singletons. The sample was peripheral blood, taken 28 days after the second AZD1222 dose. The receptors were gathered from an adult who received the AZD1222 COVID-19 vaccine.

DNA for the CDR3: TGTGCCAGCAGTGAAGGGAGTACGTCTTACTACAATCAGCCCCAGCATTTT. It translates to CASSEGSTSYYNQPQHF. The chain combines TRBV6-1 with TRBJ1-5; D gene unclear. Germline V gives CDR1 MNHNS, CDR2 SASEGT. This CDR3 spans 17 amino acids. Trimming left V 1 base short and J 3 bases short, with 16 bases between.

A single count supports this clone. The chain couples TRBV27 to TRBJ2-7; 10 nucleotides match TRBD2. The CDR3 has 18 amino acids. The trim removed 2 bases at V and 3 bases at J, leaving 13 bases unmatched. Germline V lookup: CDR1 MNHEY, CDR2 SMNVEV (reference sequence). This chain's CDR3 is CASSLGLAGARRRYEQYF. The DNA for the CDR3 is TGTGCCAGCAGTTTAGGTCTAGCGGGGGCCAGGCGACGCTACGAGCAGTACTTC.

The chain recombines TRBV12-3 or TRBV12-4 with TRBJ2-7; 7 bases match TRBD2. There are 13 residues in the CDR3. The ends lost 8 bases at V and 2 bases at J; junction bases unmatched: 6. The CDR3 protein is CASLGGGTYEQYF. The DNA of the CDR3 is TGTGCCAGCTTGGGGGGGGGAACCTACGAGCAGTACTTC.